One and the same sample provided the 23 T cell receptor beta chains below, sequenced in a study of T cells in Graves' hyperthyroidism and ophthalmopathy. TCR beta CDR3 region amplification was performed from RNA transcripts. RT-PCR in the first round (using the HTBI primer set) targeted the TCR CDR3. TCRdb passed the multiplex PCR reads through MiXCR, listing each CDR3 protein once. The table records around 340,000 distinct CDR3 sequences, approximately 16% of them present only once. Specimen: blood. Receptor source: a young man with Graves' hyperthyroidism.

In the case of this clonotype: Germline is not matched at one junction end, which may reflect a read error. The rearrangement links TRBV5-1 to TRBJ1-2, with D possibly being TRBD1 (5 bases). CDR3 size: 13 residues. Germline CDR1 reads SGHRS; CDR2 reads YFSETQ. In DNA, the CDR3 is TGCGCCAGCAGCTTGCAGGGTAACTATGGCTGCACCTTC. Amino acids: CASSLQGNYGCTF.

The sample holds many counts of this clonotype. The CDR3 is CASSYSPHRVNTEAFF. For the CDR3, the DNA is TGTGCCAGCAGTTACTCGCCCCACAGGGTTAACACTGAAGCTTTCTTT. The chain uses TRBV6-5 and TRBJ1-1, with D possibly being TRBD1 (6 bases). The CDR3 is made up of 16 amino acids. The ends were cut back, 0 bases at V and 2 bases at J, with 13 bases in the middle. CDR1 and CDR2 from the germline V gene are MNHEY and SVGAGI.

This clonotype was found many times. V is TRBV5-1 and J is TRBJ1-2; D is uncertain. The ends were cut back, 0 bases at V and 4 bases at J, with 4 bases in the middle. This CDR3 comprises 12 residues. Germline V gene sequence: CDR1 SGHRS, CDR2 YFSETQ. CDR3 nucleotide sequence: TGCGCCAGCAGCTTGGGGTTCTATGGCTACACCTTC. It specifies CASSLGFYGYTF.

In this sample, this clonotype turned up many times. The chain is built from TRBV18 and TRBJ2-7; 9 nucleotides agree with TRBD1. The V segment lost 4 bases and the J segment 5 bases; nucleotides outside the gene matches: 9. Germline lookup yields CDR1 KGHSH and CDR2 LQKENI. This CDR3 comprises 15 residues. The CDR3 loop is CASSLQGQGANEQYF. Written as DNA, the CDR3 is TGTGCCAGCTCACTTCAGGGACAGGGCGCCAACGAGCAGTACTTC.

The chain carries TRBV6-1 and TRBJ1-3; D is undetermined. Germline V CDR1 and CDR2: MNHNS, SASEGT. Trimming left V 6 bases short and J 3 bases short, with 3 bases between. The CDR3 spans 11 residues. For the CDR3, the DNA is TGTGCCAGCAGCCATGGAAACACCATATATTTT. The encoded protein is CASSHGNTIYF.

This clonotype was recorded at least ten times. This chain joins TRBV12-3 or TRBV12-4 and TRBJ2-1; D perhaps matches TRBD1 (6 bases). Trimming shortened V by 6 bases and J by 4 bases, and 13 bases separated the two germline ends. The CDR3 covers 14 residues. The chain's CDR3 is CASSLRTVYNEQFF. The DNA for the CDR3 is TGTGCCAGCAGCTTAAGGACAGTGTACAATGAGCAGTTCTTC.

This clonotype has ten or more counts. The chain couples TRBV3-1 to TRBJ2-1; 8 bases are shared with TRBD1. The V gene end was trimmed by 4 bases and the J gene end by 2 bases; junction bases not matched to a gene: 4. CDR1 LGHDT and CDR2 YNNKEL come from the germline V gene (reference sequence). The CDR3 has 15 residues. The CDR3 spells CASSRGQGTYNEQFF. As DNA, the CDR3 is TGTGCCAGCAGCCGCGGACAGGGTACCTACAATGAGCAGTTCTTC.

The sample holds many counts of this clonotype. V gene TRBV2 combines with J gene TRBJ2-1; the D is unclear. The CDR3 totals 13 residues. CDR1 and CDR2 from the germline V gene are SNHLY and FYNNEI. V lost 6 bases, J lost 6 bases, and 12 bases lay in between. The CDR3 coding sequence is TGTGCCAGCAGCATCTATCCGGGCAATGAGCAGTTCTTC. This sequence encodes CASSIYPGNEQFF.

CDR3 region: CASSDRDLGETQYF. CDR3 nucleotide sequence: TGTGCCAGCAGCGATCGGGACCTGGGGGAGACCCAGTACTTC. J is TRBJ2-5 and V is TRBV5-4; D tentatively fits TRBD1 or TRBD2 (5 bases each). The V end was cut by 4 bases, the J end by 5 bases, with 15 bases between. This CDR3 contains 14 residues. Germline-derived CDR1 and CDR2 are SGHNT and YYREEE (reference sequence).

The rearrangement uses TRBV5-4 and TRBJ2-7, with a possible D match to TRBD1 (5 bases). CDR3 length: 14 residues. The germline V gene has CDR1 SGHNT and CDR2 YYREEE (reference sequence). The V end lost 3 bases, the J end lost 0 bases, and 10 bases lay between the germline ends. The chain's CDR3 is CASSCYDSSYEQYF. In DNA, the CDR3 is TGTGCCAGCAGCTGCTACGACAGCTCCTACGAGCAGTACTTC.

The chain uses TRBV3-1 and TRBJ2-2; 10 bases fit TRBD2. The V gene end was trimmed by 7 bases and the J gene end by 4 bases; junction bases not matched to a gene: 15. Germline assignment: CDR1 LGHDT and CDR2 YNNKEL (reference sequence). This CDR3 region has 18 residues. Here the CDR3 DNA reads TGTGCCAGCACCCCCCGGGGGCTAGCGGGAGAGAGCACCGGGGAGCTGTTTTTT. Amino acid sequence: CASTPRGLAGESTGELFF.

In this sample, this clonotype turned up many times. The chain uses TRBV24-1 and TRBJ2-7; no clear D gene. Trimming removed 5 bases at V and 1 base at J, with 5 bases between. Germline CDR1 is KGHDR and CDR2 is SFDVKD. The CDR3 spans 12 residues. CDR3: CATSGGSYEQYF. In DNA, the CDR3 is TGTGCCACCAGTGGTGGATCCTACGAGCAGTACTTC.

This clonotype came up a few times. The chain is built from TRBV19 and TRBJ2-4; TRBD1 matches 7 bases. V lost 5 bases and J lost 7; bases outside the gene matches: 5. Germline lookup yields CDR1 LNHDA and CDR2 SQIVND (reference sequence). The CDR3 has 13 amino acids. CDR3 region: CASSPGTENIQYF. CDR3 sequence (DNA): TGTGCCAGTAGTCCTGGGACAGAGAACATTCAGTACTTC.

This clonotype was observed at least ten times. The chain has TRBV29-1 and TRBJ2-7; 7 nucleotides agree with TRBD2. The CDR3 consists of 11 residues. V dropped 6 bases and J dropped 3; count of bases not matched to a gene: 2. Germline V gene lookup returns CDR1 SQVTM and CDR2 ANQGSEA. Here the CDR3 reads CSVREGYEQYF. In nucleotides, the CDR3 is TGCAGCGTCAGGGAGGGCTACGAGCAGTACTTC.

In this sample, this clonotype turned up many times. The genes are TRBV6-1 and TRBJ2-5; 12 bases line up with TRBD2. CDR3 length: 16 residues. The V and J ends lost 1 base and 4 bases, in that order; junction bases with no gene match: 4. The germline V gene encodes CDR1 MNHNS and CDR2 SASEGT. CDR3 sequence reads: CASSEVLAGGRETQYF. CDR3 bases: TGTGCCAGCAGTGAAGTACTAGCGGGAGGAAGAGAGACCCAGTACTTC.

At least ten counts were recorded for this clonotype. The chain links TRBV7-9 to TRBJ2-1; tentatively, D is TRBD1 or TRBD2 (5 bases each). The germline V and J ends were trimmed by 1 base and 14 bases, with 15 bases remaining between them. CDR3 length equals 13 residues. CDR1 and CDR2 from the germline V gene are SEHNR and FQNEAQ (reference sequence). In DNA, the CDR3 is TGTGCCAGCAGCTTAGATCTGAGGGGCAAGGAGTTCTTC. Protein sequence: CASSLDLRGKEFF.

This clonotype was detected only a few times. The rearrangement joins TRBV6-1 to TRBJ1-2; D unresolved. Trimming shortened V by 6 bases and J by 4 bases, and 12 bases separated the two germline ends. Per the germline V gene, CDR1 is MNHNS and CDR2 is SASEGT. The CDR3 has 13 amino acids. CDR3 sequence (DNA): TGTGCCAGCAGGGTATCCAGTCTCTATGGCTACACCTTC. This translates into CASRVSSLYGYTF.

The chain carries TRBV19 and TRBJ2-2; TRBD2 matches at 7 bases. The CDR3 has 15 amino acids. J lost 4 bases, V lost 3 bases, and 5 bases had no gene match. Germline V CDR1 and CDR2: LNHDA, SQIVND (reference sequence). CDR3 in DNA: TGTGCCAGTAGTATCAGCGGGATTTCCACCGGGGAGCTGTTTTTT. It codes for CASSISGISTGELFF.

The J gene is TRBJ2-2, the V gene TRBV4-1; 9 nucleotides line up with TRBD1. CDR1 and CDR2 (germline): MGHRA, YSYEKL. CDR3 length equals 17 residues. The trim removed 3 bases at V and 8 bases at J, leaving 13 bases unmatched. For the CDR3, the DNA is TGCGCCAGCAGCCATAGTCAACAGGGGGCGATTTCTGGGGAGCTGTTTTTT. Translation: CASSHSQQGAISGELFF.

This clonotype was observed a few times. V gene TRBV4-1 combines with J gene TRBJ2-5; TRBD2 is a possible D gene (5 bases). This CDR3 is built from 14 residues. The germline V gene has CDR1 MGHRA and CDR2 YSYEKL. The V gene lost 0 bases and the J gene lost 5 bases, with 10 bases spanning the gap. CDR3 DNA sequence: TGCGCCAGCAGCCAAGAAGATAAGCGGGAGACCCAGTACTTC. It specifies CASSQEDKRETQYF.

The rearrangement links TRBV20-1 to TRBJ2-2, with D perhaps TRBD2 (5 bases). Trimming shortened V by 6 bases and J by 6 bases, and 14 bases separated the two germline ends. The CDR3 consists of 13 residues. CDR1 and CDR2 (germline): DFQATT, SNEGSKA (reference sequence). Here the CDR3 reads CSANLAGSGELFF. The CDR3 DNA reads TGCAGTGCCAATCTAGCTGGATCCGGGGAGCTGTTTTTT.

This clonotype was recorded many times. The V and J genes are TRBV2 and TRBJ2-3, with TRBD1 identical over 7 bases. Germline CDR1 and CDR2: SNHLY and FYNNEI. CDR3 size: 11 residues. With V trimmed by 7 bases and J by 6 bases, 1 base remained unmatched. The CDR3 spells CASNRGDTQYF. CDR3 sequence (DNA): TGTGCCAGCAACAGGGGCGATACGCAGTATTTT.

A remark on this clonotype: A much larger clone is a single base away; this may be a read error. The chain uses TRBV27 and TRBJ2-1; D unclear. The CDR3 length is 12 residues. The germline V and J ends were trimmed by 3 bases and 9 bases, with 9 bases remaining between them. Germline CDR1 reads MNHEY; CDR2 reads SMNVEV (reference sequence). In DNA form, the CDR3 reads TGTGCCAGCAGTTTTGTGGGTGGTGAGCAGTTCTTC. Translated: CASSFVGGEQFF.